This TCR beta chain derives from a study of shared clonotypes between healthy human individuals. Sequencing was performed with immunoSEQ multiplex PCR; in TCRdb, only in-frame clones are kept and a portion is missing. This table has fewer than 550,000 clones, about three quarters appearing once. Every donor, a Caucasian adult, lived in Nashville, Tennessee. The CDR3 has 16 residues. Germline V lookup: CDR1 SGDLS, CDR2 YYNGEE. Trimming left V 0 bases short and J 2 bases short, with 12 bases between. This receptor was obtained from a woman between 35 and 50 years old in good health. Some clones in this sample may be carry-over from other donors' samples. The genes are TRBV9 and TRBJ1-5; D is ambiguous. The sample consisted of PBMCs. Here the CDR3 DNA reads TGTGCCAGCAGCGTAGCGCCGCCGAGACGCAATCAGCCCCAGCATTTT. It is translated as CASSVAPPRRNQPQHF.